This T cell receptor beta chain is drawn from a study of Graves' ophthalmopathy and Graves' hyperthyroidism. The germline V and J ends were trimmed by 1 base and 7 bases, with 8 bases remaining between them. CDR3 size: 14 residues. Germline V gene data show CDR1 as LGHDT and CDR2 as YNNKEL (reference sequence). As the template, RNA transcripts were used to amplify TCR beta CDR3 regions. A first-round RT-PCR used HTBI primers, followed by a second-round multiplex PCR. TCRdb independently ran MiXCR on the multiplex PCR reads; one entry per CDR3 protein. In the table there are about 480,000 distinct CDR3 sequences, 13% to 15% of which are singletons.

This receptor was identified in a woman under 40 with Graves' ophthalmopathy. The V and J genes are TRBV3-1 and TRBJ1-6; perhaps TRBD1 as D (5 bases). Sequenced sample: blood. CDR3 amino acids: CASSQATGNSPLHF. CDR3 bases: TGTGCCAGCAGCCAAGCCACAGGCAATTCACCCCTCCACTTT.